The 26 T cell receptor beta chains below were found in one sample sequenced in a study of control samples from healthy donors and cancer patients. Produced via immunoSEQ multiplex PCR; TCRdb's table is partial and in-frame only. The repertoire holds 95,000 to 100,000 clones, with roughly 86% as singletons. The source material was blood. The receptor set was obtained from a man aged 55 to 70 in good health.

The V and J genes are TRBV7-2 and TRBJ2-5; a possible D gene is TRBD2 (6 bases). CDR1 SGHTA and CDR2 FQGNSA come from the germline V gene. V lost 5 bases to trimming and J lost 2 bases, with 15 bases between them. This CDR3 has 15 amino acids. The CDR3, as DNA: TGTGCCAGCAGCACCTCCGGGAGCATGCAAGAGACCCAGTACTTC. Translating it yields CASSTSGSMQETQYF.

This clone appeared once. The chain uses TRBV5-4 and TRBJ2-5; 10 bases are a match to TRBD2. V gave up 3 bases and J gave up 5 bases; unmatched junction bases: 7. Germline CDR1 is SGHNT and CDR2 is YYREEE (reference sequence). CDR3 length equals 15 residues. CDR3 sequence (DNA): TGTGCCAGCAGCTCGCGGAGCGGGGGGGCCGAGACCCAGTACTTC. This encodes CASSSRSGGAETQYF.

CDR3 bases: TGTGCCACCAGCAGAGGATCGGCAGGGGTGATCCTGTACGAGCAGTACTTC. This translates into CATSRGSAGVILYEQYF. V and J are TRBV15 and TRBJ2-7; a weak D match, TRBD1 (6 bases). Germline V gene lookup returns CDR1 LNHNV and CDR2 YYDKDF (reference sequence). V was trimmed by 1 base and J by 4 bases, leaving 20 bases between them. The CDR3 is 17 residues long.

V usage is TRBV16 and J usage is TRBJ2-7, with D tentatively TRBD1 (6 bases). Per the germline V gene, CDR1 is KGHSY and CDR2 is FQNENV. Trimming shortened V by 3 bases and J by 2 bases, and 17 bases separated the two germline ends. The CDR3 length is 16 residues. The CDR3: CASSQEDSRGTYEQYF. The CDR3 region has the DNA TGTGCCAGCAGCCAGGAGGACAGCCGAGGGACCTACGAGCAGTACTTC.

A word on this clone: The sample contains more than one DNA sequence encoding this CDR3. The V gene is TRBV7-2, the J gene TRBJ2-7, with TRBD1 matching over 7 bases. The CDR3 loop spans 13 amino acids. Per the germline V gene, CDR1 is SGHTA and CDR2 is FQGNSA. The J segment lost 2 bases and the V segment lost 4 bases, leaving 2 bases of the junction unmatched. The CDR3 DNA follows: TGTGCCAGCAGCTCCCAGGGGGCCTACGAGCAGTACTTC. The encoded protein is CASSSQGAYEQYF.

This clone showed up just once. The gene calls are TRBV3-1 (or the pseudogene TRBV3-2) and TRBJ1-1; unclear D gene. The germline CDR1 and CDR2 sequences are LGHDT and YNNKEL (reference sequence). The CDR3 runs to 13 residues. V dropped 2 bases and J dropped 1 base, with 5 bases sitting between them. CDR3 sequence: CASSQPPNTEAFF. For the CDR3, the DNA is TGTGCCAGCAGCCAACCTCCGAACACTGAAGCTTTCTTT.

The chain employs TRBV19 and TRBJ1-2; no definite D call. Looked up from germline, CDR1 is LNHDA and CDR2 is SQIVND (reference sequence). Deletions cut 5 bases from V and 8 bases from J, with 18 bases between. This CDR3 contains 14 residues. CDR3 sequence: CASSDQVESIGYTF. The DNA for the CDR3 is TGTGCCAGTAGTGATCAGGTTGAATCGATCGGCTACACCTTC. Complete variable domain (other parts from reference TRBV19 and TRBJ1-2): DGGITQSPKYLFRKEGQNVTLSCEQNLNHDAMYWYRQDPGQGLRLIYYSQIVNDFQKGDIAEGYSVSREKKESFPLTVTSAQKNPTAFYLCASSDQVESIGYTFGSGTRLTVV.

This clone was seen a few times. The chain has TRBV10-3 and TRBJ2-2; D could derive from TRBD1 or TRBD2 (6 bases each). The V end was cut by 2 bases, the J end by 0 bases, with 10 bases between. The CDR3 is 16 amino acids. Germline V gene data show CDR1 as ENHRY and CDR2 as SYGVKD. The CDR3 DNA reads TGTGCCATCAGTGAGATAAGGGGGGCGAACACCGGGGAGCTGTTTTTT. This sequence encodes CAISEIRGANTGELFF.

The chain carries TRBV30 and TRBJ2-1, with TRBD2 as a possible D gene (6 bases). CDR1 is GTSNPN and CDR2 is SVGIG in the germline V gene (reference sequence). Between the trimmed V and J ends, which lost 0 bases and 9 bases, there was a span of 9 bases. The CDR3 is made up of 12 amino acids. CDR3 in DNA: TGTGCCTGGAGTGTACGGGGGATTGAGCAGTTCTTC. This encodes CAWSVRGIEQFF.

The gene calls are TRBV7-9 and TRBJ2-5; 10 bases match TRBD2. After removal of 1 base from V and 5 bases from J, the junction contained 10 bases not matched to a gene. This CDR3 contains 17 residues. CDR1 SEHNR and CDR2 FQNEAQ come from the germline V gene (reference sequence). CDR3 bases: TGTGCCAGCAGCTTAGGCCTAGCGGGGGTCGCTCGGGAGACCCAGTACTTC. The encoded protein is CASSLGLAGVARETQYF.

The chain carries TRBV27 and TRBJ2-2; 10 positions agree with TRBD2. Germline-derived CDR1 and CDR2 are MNHEY and SMNVEV (reference sequence). After removal of 5 bases from V and 5 bases from J, the junction contained 11 bases not matched to a gene. The CDR3 runs to 17 residues. CDR3 bases: TGTGCCAGCAGTCCGATACGAACTAGCGGGGCTACCGGGGAGCTGTTTTTT. It yields the protein CASSPIRTSGATGELFF.

This chain connects TRBV7-8 to TRBJ2-2, with 9 positions matching TRBD2. Germline V gene sequence: CDR1 SGHVS, CDR2 FQNEAQ. The CDR3 has 18 residues. The junction had 8 bases not matched to a gene; V was cut back by 3 bases and J by 0 bases. CDR3 residues: CASSFGSGGFANTGELFF. The CDR3 DNA sequence: TGTGCCAGCAGCTTCGGTAGCGGGGGCTTCGCGAACACCGGGGAGCTGTTTTTT.

This chain joins TRBV20-1 and TRBJ2-1; 9 bases map to TRBD2. The CDR3 consists of 16 residues. The V gene end was trimmed by 3 bases and the J gene end by 4 bases; junction bases not matched to a gene: 10. The germline gives CDR1 DFQATT, CDR2 SNEGSKA (reference sequence). The CDR3 is CSASSSVAGAYNEQFF. The CDR3 bases are TGCAGTGCTAGTTCCTCCGTAGCGGGGGCTTACAATGAGCAGTTCTTC.

CDR3 DNA sequence: TGTGCCAGCAGTTTATCAATAGAGCAGTTCTTC. Protein: CASSLSIEQFF. The V call is TRBV28, the J call TRBJ2-1; no reliable D call. Looked up from germline, CDR1 is MDHEN and CDR2 is SYDVKM. This CDR3 has 11 residues. The V and J ends lost 1 base and 10 bases respectively, with 5 bases between them.

This chain connects TRBV5-4 to TRBJ2-5; 11 bases match TRBD2. Germline-derived CDR1 and CDR2 are SGHNT and YYREEE (reference sequence). This CDR3 spans 17 amino acids. After removal of 3 bases from V and 5 bases from J, the junction contained 12 bases not matched to a gene. In DNA form, the CDR3 reads TGTGCCAGCAGCTCAGACGTAGCGGGGGGGCCCCCGGAGACCCAGTACTTC. It codes for CASSSDVAGGPPETQYF. Looking up the rest from reference TRBV5-4 and TRBJ2-5 gives the full variable domain: ETGVTQSPTHLIKTRGQQVTLRCSSQSGHNTVSWYQQALGQGPQFIFQYYREEENGRGNFPPRFSGLQFPNYSSELNVNALELDDSALYLCASSSDVAGGPPETQYFGPGTRLLVL.

The chain employs TRBV6-1 and TRBJ1-6; the D gene is possibly TRBD1 (5 bases). CDR1 is MNHNS, CDR2 SASEGT, per germline. V shed 2 bases and J shed 13 bases, with 12 bases lying between them. The length of the CDR3 is 13 residues. CDR3 sequence reads: CASSELIWGPLHF. The CDR3 nucleotides are TGTGCCAGCAGTGAATTGATTTGGGGGCCCCTCCACTTT.

This chain links TRBV6-2 or TRBV6-3 with TRBJ1-5; TRBD1 aligns across 8 bases. The CDR3 consists of 18 residues. Germline V gene sequence: CDR1 MNHEY, CDR2 SVGEGT. V lost 1 base, J lost 1 base, and 9 bases stayed unmatched. The CDR3 coding sequence is TGTGCCAGCAGTTACTTACCAGGACAGGGAGAGAGCAATCAGCCCCAGCATTTT. This gives the protein CASSYLPGQGESNQPQHF.

The V gene is TRBV6-1, the J gene TRBJ1-3, with a weak D call TRBD1 (5 bases). Germline V gene sequence: CDR1 MNHNS, CDR2 SASEGT. Trimming took off 2 bases at V and 0 bases at J, with 11 bases between the two ends. The CDR3 spans 16 residues. The CDR3 loop reads CASSEQGSRSGNTIYF. CDR3 bases: TGTGCCAGCAGTGAACAGGGTTCGCGCTCTGGAAACACCATATATTTT.

This clone was seen only once. V usage is TRBV6-5 and J usage is TRBJ1-1; weak D call: TRBD1 (5 bases). The CDR3 is 15 amino acids. The germline V gene has CDR1 MNHEY and CDR2 SVGAGI. Trimming cost V 6 bases and J 2 bases, with 16 bases left between them. CDR3 bases: TGTGCCAGCAGAATTCTTCCAGGGCTCAACACTGAAGCTTTCTTT. Translated: CASRILPGLNTEAFF.

The rearrangement joins TRBV11-3 to TRBJ2-3; no clear D. This CDR3 has 13 residues. V dropped 3 bases and J dropped 3 bases, with 7 bases sitting between them. The V gene's germline CDR1 is SGHNT and CDR2 YENEEA. CDR3 sequence reads: CASSFSLTDTQYF. DNA of the CDR3: TGTGCCAGCAGCTTTTCTTTGACAGATACGCAGTATTTT. Supplemented by reference TRBV11-3 and TRBJ2-3, the full variable domain reads EAGVVQSPRYKIIEKKQPVAFWCNPISGHNTLYWYLQNLGQGPELLIRYENEEAVDDSQLPKDRFSAERLKGVDSTLKIQPAELGDSAVYLCASSFSLTDTQYFGPGTRLTVL.

This clone was detected only once. CDR3 in amino acids: CASSPAGGRYNEQFF. CDR3 DNA: TGTGCCAGCAGCCCTGCGGGGGGCCGATACAATGAGCAGTTCTTC. This chain joins TRBV11-3 and TRBJ2-1, with 8 bases fitting TRBD2. J was trimmed by 4 bases and V by 5 bases; bases with no gene match: 7. Germline V lookup: CDR1 SGHNT, CDR2 YENEEA. This CDR3 region has 15 residues.

The chain recombines TRBV5-1 with TRBJ2-2, with 11 bases matching TRBD2. The V and J ends lost 3 bases and 7 bases, in that order; junction bases with no gene match: 8. The CDR3 runs to 16 residues. Germline lookup yields CDR1 SGHRS and CDR2 YFSETQ. This CDR3 is CASSSRASGGLGELFF. Here the CDR3 DNA reads TGCGCCAGCAGCTCCCGGGCTAGCGGGGGGCTCGGGGAGCTGTTTTTT.

The chain has TRBV30 and TRBJ2-1; 9 positions match TRBD1. In germline, CDR1 is GTSNPN, CDR2 SVGIG (reference sequence). The ends lost 0 bases at V and 3 bases at J; junction bases unmatched: 3. CDR3 size: 15 residues. CDR3 amino acids: CAWSVRDRDYNEQFF. CDR3 in DNA: TGTGCCTGGAGTGTACGGGACAGGGACTACAATGAGCAGTTCTTC.

J is TRBJ1-6 and V is TRBV20-1; D unresolved. Germline CDR1 and CDR2: DFQATT and SNEGSKA (reference sequence). This CDR3 is built from 13 residues. V was clipped by 3 bases and J by 5 bases, with 8 bases between them. In DNA form, the CDR3 reads TGCAGTGCTAGTACGGCGCATAATTCACCCCTCCACTTT. Amino acids: CSASTAHNSPLHF.

This clone was detected only once. The rearrangement uses TRBV4-1 and TRBJ1-6; 7 nucleotides agree with TRBD1. The CDR3 sequence is 14 residues long. Germline CDR1 is MGHRA and CDR2 is YSYEKL. The J segment lost 9 bases and the V segment lost 1 base, leaving 3 bases of the junction unmatched. The CDR3 sequence: CASSQAGGSSPLHF. CDR3 DNA sequence: TGCGCCAGCAGCCAAGCAGGGGGGAGTTCACCCCTCCACTTT.

The chain is built from TRBV6-6 and TRBJ1-5, with D perhaps matching TRBD1 (6 bases). CDR1 MNHNY and CDR2 SVGAGI come from the germline V gene (reference sequence). Trimming took 5 bases from V and 1 from J, leaving 15 bases between them. This CDR3 comprises 16 residues. The CDR3 sequence: CASSPQGYWSNQPQHF. For the CDR3, the DNA is TGTGCCAGCAGTCCACAGGGTTATTGGAGCAATCAGCCCCAGCATTTT.